The source of this T cell receptor (beta chain) is a study of blood T cell repertoires in COVID-19. Across the whole study: Some COVID-19 samples were acute and others convalescent; all came from the United States, Italy and Spain. The cDNA or gDNA used as material had been derived from T cells, B-cell-depleted T cells, or PBMCs.

Per the authors' pipeline: Reference gene primer amplification gave nucleated cell count estimates. Sequencing was performed with immunoSEQ multiplex PCR; in TCRdb, only in-frame clones are kept and a portion is missing. D and trimming were read from the DNA, whereas the V and J calls and clone size are those reported in that table. The table has about 140,000 clones, more than 65% seen once. This clone was recorded a few times. The TCR comes from a woman aged 60 to 75 with acute or convalescent COVID-19. Sequencing was carried out using peripheral blood.

The CDR3 spells CATGSPGTGVGGELFF. DNA of the CDR3: TGTGCCACCGGCAGCCCTGGGACAGGGGTGGGCGGGGAGCTGTTTTTT. The genes are TRBV24-1 and TRBJ2-2, with TRBD1 matching 10 bases. CDR1 and CDR2 from the germline V gene are KGHDR and SFDVKD. CDR3 length equals 16 residues. With V trimmed by 9 bases and J by 7 bases, 13 bases remained unmatched.